This is a list of T cell receptor beta chains from one sample in a study of control samples from healthy donors and cancer patients. Data came from immunoSEQ multiplex PCR; TCRdb stores just in-frame clones and leaves some out. This table holds over 100,000 clones, 75% to 95% found once. What was sequenced was blood. The origin of the receptors is a human donor in good health. The donor label of this sample is uncertain. CDR3s leave out the opening cysteine and the closing phenylalanine or tryptophan. Each record gives: D gene, CDR3 length, V gene, J gene, CDR3 protein. D genes are given only for firm matches.

d_gene: -
len: 13
v_gene: TRBV6-5
j_gene: TRBJ2-7
CDR3aa: ASSYETAGSYEQY

d_gene: -
len: 11
v_gene: TRBV11-2
j_gene: TRBJ1-5
CDR3aa: ASSSNSNQPQH

d_gene: -
len: 13
v_gene: TRBV4-2
j_gene: TRBJ1-5
CDR3aa: ASSRDRTGNQPQH

d_gene: -
len: 13
v_gene: TRBV5-1
j_gene: TRBJ2-1
CDR3aa: ASSLPGNSYNEQF

d_gene: -
len: 14
v_gene: TRBV7-6
j_gene: TRBJ2-1
CDR3aa: ASSLKWGGSYNEQF

d_gene: -
len: 13
v_gene: TRBV14
j_gene: TRBJ1-2
CDR3aa: ASSQDAFRERGYT

d_gene: -
len: 13
v_gene: TRBV5-1
j_gene: TRBJ1-4
CDR3aa: ASSPADGRLEKLF

d_gene: -
len: 13
v_gene: TRBV11-2
j_gene: TRBJ1-1
CDR3aa: ASSLGVWGNTEAF

d_gene: -
len: 10
v_gene: TRBV7-2
j_gene: TRBJ1-5
CDR3aa: ASSLGGQPQH

d_gene: -
len: 13
v_gene: TRBV12-5
j_gene: TRBJ1-6
CDR3aa: ASASDSSYNSPLH

d_gene: -
len: 14
v_gene: TRBV7-9
j_gene: TRBJ2-3
CDR3aa: ASSLGAGGNQDTQY

d_gene: TRBD2
len: 12
v_gene: TRBV3-1/TRBV3-2
j_gene: TRBJ2-1
CDR3aa: ASSHAAGGNEQF

d_gene: -
len: 11
v_gene: TRBV30
j_gene: TRBJ2-2
CDR3aa: AWRYNLKGELF

d_gene: -
len: 11
v_gene: TRBV6-5
j_gene: TRBJ1-5
CDR3aa: ASNRAGGQPQH

d_gene: -
len: 10
v_gene: TRBV6-5
j_gene: TRBJ1-2
CDR3aa: ASKVYNYGYT

d_gene: -
len: 11
v_gene: TRBV5-1
j_gene: TRBJ1-1
CDR3aa: ASSFGSDTEAF

d_gene: -
len: 11
v_gene: TRBV5-6
j_gene: TRBJ1-1
CDR3aa: ASRMGVNTEAF

d_gene: -
len: 11
v_gene: TRBV19
j_gene: TRBJ1-1
CDR3aa: ASSTPRNTEAF

d_gene: -
len: 12
v_gene: TRBV7-3
j_gene: TRBJ2-1
CDR3aa: ASSLTYRDHEQF

d_gene: -
len: 11
v_gene: TRBV24-1
j_gene: TRBJ1-6
CDR3aa: ATSAGAGSPLH

d_gene: -
len: 15
v_gene: TRBV27
j_gene: TRBJ1-2
CDR3aa: ASKRQGISYGTYGYT

d_gene: -
len: 12
v_gene: TRBV7-2
j_gene: TRBJ2-1
CDR3aa: ASSPVGQYNEQF

d_gene: -
len: 11
v_gene: TRBV11-1
j_gene: TRBJ1-1
CDR3aa: ASSLRRNTEAF

d_gene: -
len: 12
v_gene: TRBV28
j_gene: TRBJ1-3
CDR3aa: ASIPQYSGNTIY

d_gene: -
len: 14
v_gene: TRBV19
j_gene: TRBJ2-5
CDR3aa: ASSPSGTGKQETQY

d_gene: TRBD2
len: 14
v_gene: TRBV9
j_gene: TRBJ2-5
CDR3aa: ASSVVASGTQETQY

d_gene: -
len: 15
v_gene: TRBV9
j_gene: TRBJ1-6
CDR3aa: ASSAEAVGTYNSPLH

d_gene: -
len: 10
v_gene: TRBV10-3
j_gene: TRBJ1-2
CDR3aa: AIVDSNYGYT

d_gene: -
len: 13
v_gene: TRBV7-8
j_gene: TRBJ1-5
CDR3aa: ASSLRGPLGEPQH

d_gene: TRBD1
len: 15
v_gene: TRBV7-9
j_gene: TRBJ1-1
CDR3aa: ASSTPGTERTDTEAF

d_gene: -
len: 13
v_gene: TRBV5-1
j_gene: TRBJ1-3
CDR3aa: ASSLVPDLGNTIY

d_gene: -
len: 13
v_gene: TRBV28
j_gene: TRBJ1-5
CDR3aa: ASSLSGAPNQPQH

d_gene: -
len: 11
v_gene: TRBV7-9
j_gene: TRBJ2-1
CDR3aa: ASNTGLLNEQF

d_gene: -
len: 14
v_gene: TRBV18
j_gene: TRBJ1-4
CDR3aa: ASSPQKGWANEKLF

d_gene: -
len: 13
v_gene: TRBV5-5
j_gene: TRBJ2-6
CDR3aa: ASSYDILGANVLT

d_gene: -
len: 11
v_gene: TRBV6-2/TRBV6-3
j_gene: TRBJ1-1
CDR3aa: ASSPNPTVSAF

d_gene: -
len: 11
v_gene: TRBV18
j_gene: TRBJ1-2
CDR3aa: ASSPDGNYGYT

d_gene: -
len: 14
v_gene: TRBV7-9
j_gene: TRBJ2-5
CDR3aa: ASSSGQSILQETQY

d_gene: TRBD1
len: 13
v_gene: TRBV6-4
j_gene: TRBJ2-3
CDR3aa: ASSPGQGSADTQY

d_gene: TRBD1
len: 13
v_gene: TRBV27
j_gene: TRBJ2-1
CDR3aa: ASSVQGSLNNEQF

d_gene: TRBD2
len: 12
v_gene: TRBV30
j_gene: TRBJ2-3
CDR3aa: AWSGSGVGDTQY

d_gene: -
len: 11
v_gene: TRBV5-1
j_gene: TRBJ2-1
CDR3aa: ASGVRSYNEQF

d_gene: -
len: 10
v_gene: TRBV5-1
j_gene: TRBJ2-3
CDR3aa: ASMAGSGTQY

d_gene: TRBD2
len: 12
v_gene: TRBV9
j_gene: TRBJ2-5
CDR3aa: ASSGGTSGQTQY

d_gene: -
len: 10
v_gene: TRBV5-6
j_gene: TRBJ2-3
CDR3aa: ASSKEDNTQY

d_gene: -
len: 11
v_gene: TRBV7-2
j_gene: TRBJ1-1
CDR3aa: ASSQSSNTEAF

d_gene: TRBD1
len: 15
v_gene: TRBV19
j_gene: TRBJ1-5
CDR3aa: ASSIGSTGGVGQPQH

d_gene: -
len: 12
v_gene: TRBV11-2
j_gene: TRBJ2-2
CDR3aa: ASSLVSLPGELF

d_gene: TRBD1
len: 16
v_gene: TRBV7-8
j_gene: TRBJ2-1
CDR3aa: ASSLVGQGRLDYNEQF

d_gene: TRBD2
len: 13
v_gene: TRBV6-5
j_gene: TRBJ2-7
CDR3aa: ASSWERGKNYEQY

d_gene: -
len: 12
v_gene: TRBV10-3
j_gene: TRBJ2-3
CDR3aa: AISELDEGDTQY

d_gene: -
len: 12
v_gene: TRBV30
j_gene: TRBJ2-2
CDR3aa: AWSYQGLTGELF

d_gene: -
len: 9
v_gene: TRBV3-1/TRBV3-2
j_gene: TRBJ1-4
CDR3aa: ASSTGEKLF

d_gene: TRBD2
len: 13
v_gene: TRBV3-1/TRBV3-2
j_gene: TRBJ2-1
CDR3aa: ASSAWERGGNEQF

d_gene: -
len: 10
v_gene: TRBV12-3/TRBV12-4
j_gene: TRBJ1-3
CDR3aa: ATSDRGNTIY